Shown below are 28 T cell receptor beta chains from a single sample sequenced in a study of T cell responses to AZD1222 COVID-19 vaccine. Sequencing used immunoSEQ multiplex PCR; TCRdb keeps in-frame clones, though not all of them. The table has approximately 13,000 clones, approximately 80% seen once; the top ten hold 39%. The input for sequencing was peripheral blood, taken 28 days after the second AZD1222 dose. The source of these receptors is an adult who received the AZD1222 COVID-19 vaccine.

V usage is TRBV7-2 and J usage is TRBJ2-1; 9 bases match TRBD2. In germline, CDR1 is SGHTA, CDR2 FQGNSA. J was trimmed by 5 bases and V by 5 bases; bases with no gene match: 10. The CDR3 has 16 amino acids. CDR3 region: CASSPRGSGSNNEQFF. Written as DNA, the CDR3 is TGTGCCAGCAGCCCTCGAGGTAGCGGGAGTAACAATGAGCAGTTCTTC.

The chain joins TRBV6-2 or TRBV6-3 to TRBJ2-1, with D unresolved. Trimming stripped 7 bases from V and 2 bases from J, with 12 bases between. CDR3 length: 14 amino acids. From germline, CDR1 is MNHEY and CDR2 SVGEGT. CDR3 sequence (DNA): TGTGCCAGCAACCCAGGAGATACCTACAATGAGCAGTTCTTC. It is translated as CASNPGDTYNEQFF.

CDR3 protein: CSASKDYSIYEQYF. The CDR3 DNA reads TGCAGTGCTAGTAAGGACTACTCTATATACGAGCAGTACTTC. J is TRBJ2-7 and V is TRBV20-1; D might be TRBD2 (6 bases). CDR1 and CDR2 from the germline V gene are DFQATT and SNEGSKA (reference sequence). This CDR3 region has 14 residues. Trimming shortened V by 3 bases and J by 4 bases, and 16 bases separated the two germline ends.

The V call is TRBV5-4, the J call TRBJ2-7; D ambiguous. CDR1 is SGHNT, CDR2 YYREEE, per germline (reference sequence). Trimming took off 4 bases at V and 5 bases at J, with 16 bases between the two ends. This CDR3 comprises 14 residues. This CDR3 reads CASSPDLLVDEQYF. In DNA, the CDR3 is TGTGCCAGCAGCCCCGACCTCCTAGTCGACGAGCAGTACTTC.

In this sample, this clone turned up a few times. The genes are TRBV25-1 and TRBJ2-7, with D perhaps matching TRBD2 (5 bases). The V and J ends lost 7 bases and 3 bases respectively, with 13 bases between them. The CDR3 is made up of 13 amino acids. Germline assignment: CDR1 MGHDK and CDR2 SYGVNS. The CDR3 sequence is CASTRAGVYEQYF. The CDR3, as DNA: TGTGCCAGCACAAGGGCGGGCGTCTACGAGCAGTACTTC.

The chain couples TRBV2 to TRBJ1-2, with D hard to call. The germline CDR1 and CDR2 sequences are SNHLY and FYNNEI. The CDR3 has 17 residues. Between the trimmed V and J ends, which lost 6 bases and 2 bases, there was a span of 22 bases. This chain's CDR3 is CASSKALEDGPNYGYTF. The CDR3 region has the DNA TGTGCCAGCAGCAAAGCGCTTGAGGACGGCCCAAACTATGGCTACACCTTC.

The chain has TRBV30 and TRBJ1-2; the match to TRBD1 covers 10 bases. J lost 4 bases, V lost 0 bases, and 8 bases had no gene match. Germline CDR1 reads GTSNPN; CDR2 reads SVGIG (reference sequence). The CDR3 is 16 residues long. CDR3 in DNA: TGTGCCTGGAGTGTACCCCGACAGGGGGCGGGCTATGGCTACACCTTC. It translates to CAWSVPRQGAGYGYTF. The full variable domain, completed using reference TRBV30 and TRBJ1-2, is SQTIHQWPATLVQPVGSPLSLECTVEGTSNPNLYWYRQAAGRGLQLLFYSVGIGQISSEVPQNLSASRPQDRQFILSSKKLLLSDSGFYLCAWSVPRQGAGYGYTFGSGTRLTVV.

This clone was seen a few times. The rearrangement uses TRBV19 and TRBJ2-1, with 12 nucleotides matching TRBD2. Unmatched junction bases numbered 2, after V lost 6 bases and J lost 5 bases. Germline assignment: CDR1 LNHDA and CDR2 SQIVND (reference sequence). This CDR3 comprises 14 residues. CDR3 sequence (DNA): TGTGCCAGTAGCGGACTAGCGGGGAACAATGAGCAGTTCTTC. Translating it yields CASSGLAGNNEQFF.

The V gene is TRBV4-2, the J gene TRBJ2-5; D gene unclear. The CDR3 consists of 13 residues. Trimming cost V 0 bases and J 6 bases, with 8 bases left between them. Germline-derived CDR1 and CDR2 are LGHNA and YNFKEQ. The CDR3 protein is CASSQDAVQTQYF. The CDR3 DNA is TGTGCCAGCAGCCAAGATGCTGTCCAGACCCAGTACTTC.

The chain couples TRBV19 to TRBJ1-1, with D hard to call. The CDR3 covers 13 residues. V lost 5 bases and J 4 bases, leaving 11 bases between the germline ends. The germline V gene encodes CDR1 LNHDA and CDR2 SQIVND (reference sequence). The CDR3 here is CASSEALGTEAFF. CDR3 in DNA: TGTGCCAGTAGTGAAGCTCTCGGCACTGAAGCTTTCTTT.

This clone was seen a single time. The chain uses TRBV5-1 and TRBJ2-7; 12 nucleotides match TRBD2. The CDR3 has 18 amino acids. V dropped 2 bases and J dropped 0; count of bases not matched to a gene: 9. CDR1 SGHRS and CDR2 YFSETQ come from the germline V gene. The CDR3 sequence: CASSFLAGGPSSSYEQYF. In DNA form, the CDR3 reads TGCGCCAGCAGCTTCCTAGCGGGAGGGCCCTCTAGCTCCTACGAGCAGTACTTC.

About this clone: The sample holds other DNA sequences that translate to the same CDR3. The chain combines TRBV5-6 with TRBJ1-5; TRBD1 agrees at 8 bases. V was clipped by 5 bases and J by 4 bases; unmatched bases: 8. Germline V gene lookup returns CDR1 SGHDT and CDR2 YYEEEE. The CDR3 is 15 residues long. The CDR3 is CASSRATGGNQPQHF. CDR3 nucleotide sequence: TGTGCCAGCAGTCGAGCCACAGGGGGAAATCAGCCCCAGCATTTT.

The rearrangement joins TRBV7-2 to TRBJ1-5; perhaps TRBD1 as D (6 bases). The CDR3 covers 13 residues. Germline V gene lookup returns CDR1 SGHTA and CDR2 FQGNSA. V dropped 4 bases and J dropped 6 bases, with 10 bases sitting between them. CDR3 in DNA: TGTGCCAGCAGCTCCCGGACAGCTCAGCCCCAGCATTTT. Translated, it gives CASSSRTAQPQHF.

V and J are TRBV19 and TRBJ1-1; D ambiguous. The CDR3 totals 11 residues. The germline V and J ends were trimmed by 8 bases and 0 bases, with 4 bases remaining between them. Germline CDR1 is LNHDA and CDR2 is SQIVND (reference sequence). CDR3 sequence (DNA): TGTGCCAGTTTAATGAACACTGAAGCTTTCTTT. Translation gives CASLMNTEAFF. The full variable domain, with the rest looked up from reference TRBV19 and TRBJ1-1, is DGGITQSPKYLFRKEGQNVTLSCEQNLNHDAMYWYRQDPGQGLRLIYYSQIVNDFQKGDIAEGYSVSREKKESFPLTVTSAQKNPTAFYLCASLMNTEAFFGQGTRLTVV.

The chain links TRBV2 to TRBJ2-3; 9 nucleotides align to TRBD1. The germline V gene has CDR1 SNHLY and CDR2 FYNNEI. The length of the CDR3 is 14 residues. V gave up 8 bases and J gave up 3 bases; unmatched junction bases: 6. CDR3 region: CASGDRAETDTQYF. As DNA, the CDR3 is TGTGCCAGCGGGGACAGGGCAGAGACAGATACGCAGTATTTT.

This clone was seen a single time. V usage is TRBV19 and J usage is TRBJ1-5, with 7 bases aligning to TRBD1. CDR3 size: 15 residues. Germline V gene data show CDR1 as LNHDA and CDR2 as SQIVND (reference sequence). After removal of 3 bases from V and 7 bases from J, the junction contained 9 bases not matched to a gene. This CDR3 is CASSIRVRGLQPQHF. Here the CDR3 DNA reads TGTGCCAGTAGTATCAGGGTCAGGGGGTTGCAGCCCCAGCATTTT.

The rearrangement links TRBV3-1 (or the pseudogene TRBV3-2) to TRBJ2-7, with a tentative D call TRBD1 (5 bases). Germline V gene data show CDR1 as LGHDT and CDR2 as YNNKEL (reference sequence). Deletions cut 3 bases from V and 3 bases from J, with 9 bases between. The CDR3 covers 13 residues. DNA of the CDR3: TGTGCCAGCAGCCAGGGGCAGGGCTACGAGCAGTACTTC. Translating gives CASSQGQGYEQYF.

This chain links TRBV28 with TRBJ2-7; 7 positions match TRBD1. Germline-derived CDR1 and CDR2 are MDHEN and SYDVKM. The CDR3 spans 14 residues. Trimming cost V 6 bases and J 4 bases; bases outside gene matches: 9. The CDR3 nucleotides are TGTGCCAGCAGCCAGGCAAAGGGGGCATACGAGCAGTACTTC. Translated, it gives CASSQAKGAYEQYF.

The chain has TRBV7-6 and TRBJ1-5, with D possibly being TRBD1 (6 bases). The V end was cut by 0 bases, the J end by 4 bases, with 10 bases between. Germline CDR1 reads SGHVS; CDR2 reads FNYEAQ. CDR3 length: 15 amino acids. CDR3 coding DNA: TGTGCCAGCAGCTTAGCGTGGGGGGCAAATCAGCCCCAGCATTTT. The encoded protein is CASSLAWGANQPQHF.

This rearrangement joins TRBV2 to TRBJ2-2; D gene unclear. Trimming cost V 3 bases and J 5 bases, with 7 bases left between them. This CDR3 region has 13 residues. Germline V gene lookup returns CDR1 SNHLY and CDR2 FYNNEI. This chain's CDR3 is CASSERWTGELFF. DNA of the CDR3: TGTGCCAGCAGTGAGAGGTGGACCGGGGAGCTGTTTTTT. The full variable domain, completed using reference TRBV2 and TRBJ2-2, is EPEVTQTPSHQVTQMGQEVILRCVPISNHLYFYWYRQILGQKVEFLVSFYNNEISEKSEIFDDQFSVERPDGSNFTLKIRSTKLEDSAMYFCASSERWTGELFFGEGSRLTVL.

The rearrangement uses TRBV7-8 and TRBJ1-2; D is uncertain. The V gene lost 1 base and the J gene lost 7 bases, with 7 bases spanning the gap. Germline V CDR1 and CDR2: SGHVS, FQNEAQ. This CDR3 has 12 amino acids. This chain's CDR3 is CASSLGVSGYTF. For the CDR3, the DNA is TGTGCCAGCAGCTTAGGAGTGAGTGGCTACACCTTC.

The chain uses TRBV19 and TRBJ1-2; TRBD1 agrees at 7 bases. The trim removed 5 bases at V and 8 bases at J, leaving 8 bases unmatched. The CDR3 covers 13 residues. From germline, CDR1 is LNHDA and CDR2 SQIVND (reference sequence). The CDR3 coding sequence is TGTGCCAGTAGTGTACAGGGGAGGAAGGGCTACACCTTC. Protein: CASSVQGRKGYTF.

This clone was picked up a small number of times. CDR3 sequence (DNA): TGTGCCAGCAGCCCAGAGACTAGCGGGAGTTCCTACGAGCAGTACTTC. It specifies CASSPETSGSSYEQYF. The rearrangement links TRBV5-5 to TRBJ2-7, with 12 bases fitting TRBD2. CDR3 length equals 16 residues. Trimming at V came to 4 bases and at J to 1 base, leaving 6 bases not matched to a gene. Germline V gene lookup returns CDR1 SGHKS and CDR2 YYEKEE (reference sequence).

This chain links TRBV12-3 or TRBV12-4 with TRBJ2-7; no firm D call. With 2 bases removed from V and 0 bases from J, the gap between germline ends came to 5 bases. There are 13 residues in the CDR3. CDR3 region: CASSLTSSYEQYF. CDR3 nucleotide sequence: TGTGCCAGCAGTTTAACAAGCTCCTACGAGCAGTACTTC.

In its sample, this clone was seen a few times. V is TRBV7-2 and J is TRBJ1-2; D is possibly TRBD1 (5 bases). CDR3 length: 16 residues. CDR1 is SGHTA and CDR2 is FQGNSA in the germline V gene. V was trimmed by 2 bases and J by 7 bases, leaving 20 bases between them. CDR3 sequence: CASSLFWDPNRSGYTF. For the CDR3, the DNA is TGTGCCAGCAGCTTATTTTGGGACCCAAATCGTTCTGGCTACACCTTC. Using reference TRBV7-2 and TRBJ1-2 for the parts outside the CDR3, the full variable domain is GAGVSQSPSNKVTEKGKDVELRCDPISGHTALYWYRQSLGQGLEFLIYFQGNSAPDKSGLPSDRFSAERTGGSVSTLTIQRTQQEDSAVYLCASSLFWDPNRSGYTFGSGTRLTVV.

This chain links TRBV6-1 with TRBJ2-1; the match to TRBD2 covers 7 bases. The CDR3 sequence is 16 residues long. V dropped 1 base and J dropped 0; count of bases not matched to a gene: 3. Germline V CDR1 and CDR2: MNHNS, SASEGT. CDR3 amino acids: CASSEEGGSSYNEQFF. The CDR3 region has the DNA TGTGCCAGCAGTGAAGAGGGCGGGAGCTCCTACAATGAGCAGTTCTTC.

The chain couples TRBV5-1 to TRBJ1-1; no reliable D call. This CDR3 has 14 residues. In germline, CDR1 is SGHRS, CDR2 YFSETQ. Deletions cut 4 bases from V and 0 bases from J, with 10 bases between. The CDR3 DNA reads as TGCGCCAGCAGCCCCTCGGGGTTGAACACTGAAGCTTTCTTT. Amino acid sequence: CASSPSGLNTEAFF.

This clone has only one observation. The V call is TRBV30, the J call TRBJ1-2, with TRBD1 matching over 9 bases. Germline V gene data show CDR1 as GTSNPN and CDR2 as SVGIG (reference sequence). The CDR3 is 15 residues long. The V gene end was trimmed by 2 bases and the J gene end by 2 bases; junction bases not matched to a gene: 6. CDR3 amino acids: CAWSRDRAMNYGYTF. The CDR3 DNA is TGTGCCTGGAGTAGGGACAGGGCGATGAACTATGGCTACACCTTC. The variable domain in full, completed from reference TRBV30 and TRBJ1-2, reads SQTIHQWPATLVQPVGSPLSLECTVEGTSNPNLYWYRQAAGRGLQLLFYSVGIGQISSEVPQNLSASRPQDRQFILSSKKLLLSDSGFYLCAWSRDRAMNYGYTFGSGTRLTVV.